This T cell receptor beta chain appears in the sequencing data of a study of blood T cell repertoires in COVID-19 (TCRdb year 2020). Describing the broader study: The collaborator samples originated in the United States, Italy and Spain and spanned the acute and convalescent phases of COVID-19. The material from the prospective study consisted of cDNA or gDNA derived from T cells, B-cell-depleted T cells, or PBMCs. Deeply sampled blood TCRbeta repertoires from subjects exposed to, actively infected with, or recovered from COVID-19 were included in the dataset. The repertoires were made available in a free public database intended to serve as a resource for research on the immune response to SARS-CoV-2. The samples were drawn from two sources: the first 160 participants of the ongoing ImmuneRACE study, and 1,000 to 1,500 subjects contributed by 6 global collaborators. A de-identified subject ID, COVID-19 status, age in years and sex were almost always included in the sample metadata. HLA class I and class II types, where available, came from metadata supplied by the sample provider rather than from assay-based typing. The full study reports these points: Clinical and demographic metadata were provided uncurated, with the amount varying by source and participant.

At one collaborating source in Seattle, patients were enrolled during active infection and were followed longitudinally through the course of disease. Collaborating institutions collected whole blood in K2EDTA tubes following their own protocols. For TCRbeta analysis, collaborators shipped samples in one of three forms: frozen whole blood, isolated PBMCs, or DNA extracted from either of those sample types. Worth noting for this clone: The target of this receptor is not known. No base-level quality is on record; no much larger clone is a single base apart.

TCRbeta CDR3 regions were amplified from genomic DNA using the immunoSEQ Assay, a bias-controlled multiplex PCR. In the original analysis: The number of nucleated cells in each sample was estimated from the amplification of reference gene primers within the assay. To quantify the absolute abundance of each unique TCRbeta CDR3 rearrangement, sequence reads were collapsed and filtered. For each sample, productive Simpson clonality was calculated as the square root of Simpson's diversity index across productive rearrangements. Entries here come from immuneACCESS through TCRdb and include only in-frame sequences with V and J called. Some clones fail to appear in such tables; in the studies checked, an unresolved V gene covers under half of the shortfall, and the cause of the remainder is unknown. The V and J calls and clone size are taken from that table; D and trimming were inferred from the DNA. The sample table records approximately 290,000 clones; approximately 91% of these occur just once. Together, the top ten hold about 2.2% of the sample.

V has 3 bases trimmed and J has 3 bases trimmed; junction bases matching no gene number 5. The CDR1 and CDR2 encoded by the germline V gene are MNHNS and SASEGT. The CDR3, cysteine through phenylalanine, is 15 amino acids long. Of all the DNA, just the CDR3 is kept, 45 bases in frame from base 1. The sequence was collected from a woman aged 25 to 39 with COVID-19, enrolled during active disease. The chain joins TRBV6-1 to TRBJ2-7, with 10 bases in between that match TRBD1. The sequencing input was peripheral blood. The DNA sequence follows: TGTGCCAGCAGTGACGGGACAGGGGTACGCTACGAGCAGTACTTC. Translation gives CASSDGTGVRYEQYF.